These 32 T cell receptor beta chains came from one sample sequenced in a study of regulatory T cells in long-lasting Graves disease. Specified time point: newly diagnosed GD, antithyroid drugs for less than 3 months. Isolated PBMC RNA provided the starting material for the TCR library. iRepertoire HTBI primers and Arm-PCR of CDR3 regions built TCR beta libraries. From the multiplex PCR reads, TCRdb called clonotypes with MiXCR, one entry per CDR3 protein. The table records roughly 500,000 distinct CDR3 sequences, 14% of them present only once. This sample also belongs to another study, concerning T cells in Graves' hyperthyroidism and ophthalmopathy.

The starting material was peripheral blood mononuclear cells (PBMCs), obtained at new diagnosis, from a patient treated with antithyroid drugs. The receptors shown here come from a woman aged 45-60 years with Graves disease.

This clonotype has at least ten counts. This chain connects TRBV20-1 to TRBJ1-2; tentative D call: TRBD1 (6 bases). CDR3 length: 13 amino acids. Germline-derived CDR1 and CDR2 are DFQATT and SNEGSKA (reference sequence). V lost 4 bases and J lost 4, with 13 bases in between. CDR3 nucleotides: TGCAGTGCTAACCCGAACAGGGCCTATGGCTACACCTTC. This gives the protein CSANPNRAYGYTF.

There are many counts of this clonotype. This sequence joins TRBV6-5 and TRBJ2-3; no definite D call. The V end was cut by 2 bases, the J end by 4 bases, with 10 bases between. The CDR3 has 14 amino acids. CDR1 is MNHEY, CDR2 SVGAGI, per germline. The CDR3 DNA reads TGTGCCAGCAGTTACGGAGATTACTCAGATACGCAGTATTTT. Translating it yields CASSYGDYSDTQYF.

This clonotype turned up a few times. This sequence joins TRBV5-1 and TRBJ1-1, with D perhaps TRBD1 (6 bases). Germline CDR1 and CDR2: SGHRS and YFSETQ. The ends were cut back, 0 bases at V and 11 bases at J, with 11 bases in the middle. The CDR3 spans 12 residues. The CDR3 sequence: CASSLDRVRAFF. The CDR3, as DNA: TGCGCCAGCAGCTTGGACAGGGTGCGGGCTTTCTTT.

This clonotype was recorded at least ten times. The chain uses TRBV5-5 and TRBJ2-5; TRBD2 matches 11 bases. J gave up 5 bases and V 6 bases, and 9 bases lay outside the gene matches. This CDR3 has 15 amino acids. Germline CDR1 is SGHKS and CDR2 is YYEKEE (reference sequence). CDR3 residues: CASTQLAGVVETQYF. The CDR3 nucleotides are TGTGCCAGCACCCAACTAGCGGGAGTAGTGGAGACCCAGTACTTC.

This chain uses TRBV9 with TRBJ2-1; 7 bases match TRBD2. V shed 0 bases and J 10 bases; nucleotides not matched to a gene: 13. CDR3 size: 16 residues. Germline loops: CDR1 SGDLS, CDR2 YYNGEE. The CDR3 region has the DNA TGTGCCAGCAGCGTAGTATCGACTAGCTGGGGTGGGGAGCAGTTCTTC. Amino acid sequence: CASSVVSTSWGGEQFF.

This clonotype was detected ten times or more. The gene calls are TRBV5-1 and TRBJ2-1; D not resolved. This CDR3 contains 16 residues. Germline lookup yields CDR1 SGHRS and CDR2 YFSETQ. V lost 4 bases to trimming and J lost 0 bases, with 14 bases between them. The CDR3 region is CASSLPVSYSYNEQFF. Here the CDR3 DNA reads TGCGCCAGCAGCCTGCCGGTATCGTACTCCTACAATGAGCAGTTCTTC.

In this sample, this clonotype turned up many times. This chain uses TRBV10-3 with TRBJ2-2; D could derive from TRBD1 or TRBD2 (5 bases each). The CDR3 runs 15 residues. Germline V gene lookup returns CDR1 ENHRY and CDR2 SYGVKD. The ends were cut back, 2 bases at V and 1 base at J, with 8 bases in the middle. The CDR3 nucleotides read TGTGCCATCAGTGAGGGGACGGTGAACACCGGGGAGCTGTTTTTT. Translated, it gives CAISEGTVNTGELFF.

The sample holds a few counts of this clonotype. The chain combines TRBV30 with TRBJ1-4; a possible D gene is TRBD1 (6 bases). Looked up from germline, CDR1 is GTSNPN and CDR2 is SVGIG (reference sequence). Trimming took off 4 bases at V and 0 bases at J, with 15 bases between the two ends. The CDR3 is 16 amino acids. CDR3 nucleotide sequence: TGTGCCTGGACCAGAGGGGGGCTTGCAACTAATGAAAAACTGTTTTTT. Protein sequence: CAWTRGGLATNEKLFF.

The chain employs TRBV5-1 and TRBJ2-7; D possibly corresponds to TRBD1 (5 bases). V lost 0 bases and J lost 1, with 14 bases in between. Per the germline V gene, CDR1 is SGHRS and CDR2 is YFSETQ. The CDR3 is 16 amino acids. The CDR3 is CASSLGSGAGSYEQYF. In DNA form, the CDR3 reads TGCGCCAGCAGCTTGGGGAGTGGGGCTGGGTCCTACGAGCAGTACTTC.

This clonotype was counted ten times or more. The chain is built from TRBV28 and TRBJ2-3; 11 bases are shared with TRBD2. The CDR3 sequence is 17 residues long. The J segment lost 6 bases and the V segment lost 1 base, leaving 9 bases of the junction unmatched. Germline lookup yields CDR1 MDHEN and CDR2 SYDVKM. The CDR3 is CASSLSSLAGGHDTQYF. The CDR3 nucleotides are TGTGCCAGCAGTTTATCCAGTTTAGCGGGAGGGCATGATACGCAGTATTTT.

The rearrangement links TRBV20-1 to TRBJ2-1; 7 nucleotides align to TRBD2. Germline-derived CDR1 and CDR2 are DFQATT and SNEGSKA (reference sequence). The CDR3 loop spans 16 amino acids. V lost 1 base and J lost 2; bases outside the gene matches: 8. The CDR3 here is CSARGTASGTYNEQFF. DNA for the CDR3: TGCAGTGCTAGAGGGACGGCTAGCGGCACCTACAATGAGCAGTTCTTC.

The chain carries TRBV6-5 and TRBJ2-1, with 7 nucleotides matching TRBD1. CDR1 and CDR2 (germline): MNHEY, SVGAGI. The CDR3 spans 19 residues. Trimming took 4 bases from V and 4 from J; bases not matched to a gene: 19. CDR3 bases: TGTGCCAGCAGTTTGACAGGGTCGCCGGGCTGGGCGGAGTACAATGAGCAGTTCTTC. Translated, it gives CASSLTGSPGWAEYNEQFF.

Worth noting for this clonotype: A much larger clone sits a single nucleotide away, making a read error possible. CDR3: CASTPRAGRNQPQHF. Here the CDR3 DNA reads TGTGCCAGCACCCCCCGAGCCGGTCGCAATCAGCCCCAGCATTTT. V is TRBV18 and J is TRBJ1-5; D not certain. Per the germline V gene, CDR1 is KGHSH and CDR2 is LQKENI. Trimming pared 8 bases from V and 2 bases from J, leaving 16 bases between. The CDR3 has 15 residues. Full variable domain (remainder filled in from reference TRBV18 and TRBJ1-5): NAGVMQNPRHLVRRRGQEARLRCSPMKGHSHVYWYRQLPEEGLKFMVYLQKENIIDESGMPKERFSAEFPKEGPSILRIQQVVRGDSAAYFCASTPRAGRNQPQHFGDGTRLSIL.

The chain combines TRBV7-9 with TRBJ1-3; no clear D. This CDR3 is built from 16 residues. The ends were cut back, 8 bases at V and 0 bases at J, with 17 bases in the middle. Germline CDR1 reads SEHNR; CDR2 reads FQNEAQ (reference sequence). CDR3: CASGRVKENSGNTIYF. CDR3 DNA sequence: TGTGCCAGCGGCCGGGTAAAGGAAAACTCTGGAAACACCATATATTTT.

This clonotype was detected many times. V is TRBV29-1 and J is TRBJ2-5, with TRBD1 matching over 7 bases. Looked up from germline, CDR1 is SQVTM and CDR2 is ANQGSEA. Losses at the gene ends were 4 bases for V and 4 bases for J; bases not matched to a gene: 3. This CDR3 has 12 residues. CDR3 in amino acids: CSVGEGAETQYF. As DNA, the CDR3 is TGCAGCGTTGGAGAGGGGGCAGAGACCCAGTACTTC.

The rearrangement links TRBV7-9 to TRBJ1-4; 10 bases fit TRBD1. This CDR3 has 13 amino acids. The V and J ends lost 5 bases and 12 bases, in that order; junction bases with no gene match: 6. The germline gives CDR1 SEHNR, CDR2 FQNEAQ (reference sequence). CDR3 DNA: TGTGCCAGCAGCGGGGACAGGGGAGTAGAACTGTTTTTT. Translating it yields CASSGDRGVELFF.

Of note for this clonotype: This may be a read error: a much more frequent sequence differs by one nucleotide. The rearrangement uses TRBV12-3 or TRBV12-4 and TRBJ1-3; D remains ambiguous. This CDR3 is built from 14 residues. CDR3 loop: CASSFVSSGNIIYF. As DNA, the CDR3 is TGTGCCAGCAGTTTTGTAAGCTCTGGAAACATCATATATTTT.

The rearrangement uses TRBV5-1 and TRBJ1-3; D gene ambiguous. The CDR3 covers 15 residues. V was trimmed by 4 bases and J by 0 bases, leaving 11 bases between them. Germline V gene lookup returns CDR1 SGHRS and CDR2 YFSETQ. CDR3 nucleotides: TGCGCCAGCAGCCCCTACCCGAGCTCTGGAAACACCATATATTTT. Translated, it gives CASSPYPSSGNTIYF.

In its sample, this clonotype was seen a few times. J is TRBJ2-5 and V is TRBV5-1; 10 nucleotides align to TRBD2. The germline gives CDR1 SGHRS, CDR2 YFSETQ. Unmatched junction bases numbered 14, after V lost 4 bases and J lost 5 bases. The length of the CDR3 is 17 residues. In nucleotides, the CDR3 is TGCGCCAGCAGCCGGCGCGGGCTAGCGGGAGAAACTGAGACCCAGTACTTC. Its protein is CASSRRGLAGETETQYF.

This clonotype showed up many times. The rearrangement uses TRBV5-1 and TRBJ2-7, with 7 bases that match TRBD1. With 4 bases clipped from V and 0 bases from J, the junction kept 4 bases outside the gene matches. Looked up from germline, CDR1 is SGHRS and CDR2 is YFSETQ. This CDR3 has 14 residues. CDR3: CASSDDRASYEQYF. DNA for the CDR3: TGCGCCAGCAGCGATGACAGGGCCTCCTACGAGCAGTACTTC.

This clonotype has ten or more counts. The genes are TRBV30 and TRBJ2-2; D ambiguous. The CDR3 consists of 14 residues. The V and J ends lost 5 bases and 5 bases respectively, with 15 bases between them. Germline CDR1 is GTSNPN and CDR2 is SVGIG (reference sequence). The CDR3 sequence is CAWVAEDRTGELFF. DNA for the CDR3: TGTGCCTGGGTTGCGGAAGACCGGACCGGGGAGCTGTTTTTT.

The rearrangement links TRBV7-9 to TRBJ1-2, with a tentative D call TRBD1 (5 bases). This CDR3 region has 16 residues. V lost 3 bases and J 4 bases, leaving 18 bases between the germline ends. Germline V gives CDR1 SEHNR, CDR2 FQNEAQ (reference sequence). The chain's CDR3 is CASSFPGTRGPYGYTF. DNA of the CDR3: TGTGCCAGCAGCTTCCCCGGGACCCGAGGGCCCTATGGCTACACCTTC.

The rearrangement joins TRBV4-1 to TRBJ2-3; tentative D call: TRBD2 (6 bases). V lost 5 bases and J lost 0, with 18 bases in between. CDR1 is MGHRA and CDR2 is YSYEKL in the germline V gene. The CDR3 loop spans 17 amino acids. The CDR3 nucleotides are TGCGCCAGCAGCTCGGCGGGGCTAGCGCCTAGCACAGATACGCAGTATTTT. It is translated as CASSSAGLAPSTDTQYF.

This clonotype occurred many times. The chain joins TRBV27 to TRBJ2-2; TRBD1 matches at 8 bases. This CDR3 comprises 16 residues. With V trimmed by 3 bases and J by 5 bases, 8 bases remained unmatched. Germline V gives CDR1 MNHEY, CDR2 SMNVEV (reference sequence). In nucleotides, the CDR3 is TGTGCCAGCAGTTTTCTGCAGGGGGCGCTGACCGGGGAGCTGTTTTTT. Protein: CASSFLQGALTGELFF.

This chain joins TRBV9 and TRBJ2-3, with TRBD2 matching over 10 bases. V was pared by 4 bases and J by 4 bases, with 6 bases of the junction left unmatched. The CDR3 runs to 15 residues. Germline loops: CDR1 SGDLS, CDR2 YYNGEE. The CDR3: CASSPLAGDADTQYF. The CDR3 DNA is TGTGCCAGCAGCCCTCTAGCGGGAGACGCAGATACGCAGTATTTT.

This clonotype showed up many times. This chain uses TRBV28 with TRBJ2-5; no reliable D call. The CDR3 is made up of 13 amino acids. Trimming removed 6 bases from V and 7 bases from J, with 15 bases in between. Germline CDR1 and CDR2: MDHEN and SYDVKM. The CDR3 DNA reads as TGTGCCAGCAGCTTGGTCGCATTTGGGACCCAGTACTTC. Its protein product is CASSLVAFGTQYF.

This clonotype was seen a handful of times. CDR3 sequence reads: CASSDPPTGSNQPQHF. CDR3 nucleotides: TGTGCCAGCAGTGACCCCCCGACAGGTAGCAATCAGCCCCAGCATTTT. The V gene is TRBV6-1, the J gene TRBJ1-5; TRBD1 is a possible D gene (6 bases). Germline V CDR1 and CDR2: MNHNS, SASEGT. This CDR3 region has 16 residues. With 3 bases removed from V and 0 bases from J, the gap between germline ends came to 12 bases.

At least ten counts were recorded for this clonotype. This chain links TRBV28 with TRBJ2-7; 8 bases are shared with TRBD1. This CDR3 is 17 amino acids long. The ends lost 0 bases at V and 4 bases at J; junction bases unmatched: 11. Germline V gives CDR1 MDHEN, CDR2 SYDVKM. CDR3 DNA sequence: TGTGCCAGCAGTTTATGGCCCCCCCGAGACAGGGGTTACGAGCAGTACTTC. It codes for CASSLWPPRDRGYEQYF.

This clonotype was recorded many times. The chain is built from TRBV7-9 and TRBJ2-3, with D possibly matching TRBD2 (6 bases). Germline V gene lookup returns CDR1 SEHNR and CDR2 FQNEAQ (reference sequence). V lost 4 bases and J 4 bases, leaving 18 bases between the germline ends. The CDR3 spans 16 residues. CDR3 DNA: TGTGCCAGCAGCTCAGGCTACGGGAGCCTCGCAGATACGCAGTATTTT. Its translation: CASSSGYGSLADTQYF.

This clonotype appeared a few times. The chain couples TRBV20-1 to TRBJ2-7; D uncertain. The CDR3 consists of 12 residues. CDR1 DFQATT and CDR2 SNEGSKA come from the germline V gene (reference sequence). Trimming shortened V by 1 base and J by 7 bases, and 11 bases separated the two germline ends. CDR3 residues: CSARVSLGEQYF. CDR3 DNA sequence: TGCAGTGCTAGAGTGTCCCTAGGGGAGCAGTACTTC.

The table lists this clonotype with a few counts. This chain links TRBV20-1 with TRBJ2-7, with 7 bases matching TRBD1. The CDR3 sequence is 14 residues long. V shed 4 bases and J 5 bases; nucleotides not matched to a gene: 11. CDR1 and CDR2 from the germline V gene are DFQATT and SNEGSKA (reference sequence). The DNA of the CDR3 is TGCAGTGCTATCAAAAAGACAGGGAGCAACGAGCAGTACTTC. It yields the protein CSAIKKTGSNEQYF.

J is TRBJ1-5 and V is TRBV7-2, with a possible D match to TRBD1 (5 bases). Germline lookup yields CDR1 SGHTA and CDR2 FQGNSA. The CDR3 is made up of 15 amino acids. V shed 9 bases and J shed 0 bases, with 15 bases lying between them. The CDR3: CASTPGQLSNQPQHF. CDR3 bases: TGTGCCAGTACTCCGGGGCAGCTTAGCAATCAGCCCCAGCATTTT.